Below are 30 T cell receptor beta chains sequenced from a single sample in a study of beta chain features in type 1 diabetes. Their target antigens are unknown. Expressed TCRB transcripts were sequenced because the isolated RNA had all been reverse transcribed beforehand. Sequencing used immunoSEQ multiplex PCR; TCRdb keeps in-frame clones, though not all of them. Of approximately 600,000 clones listed, around 12% are singletons. Study observations and caveats: TCRB CDR3s were moderately but significantly shorter in Type 1 diabetes patients in all four CD4+ subsets.

Specimen: naive CD4+ T cells from blood. Source of these receptors: a man aged 25 to 40 with type 1 diabetes.

The rearrangement uses TRBV5-1 and TRBJ1-6; D remains ambiguous. The CDR3 contains 15 residues. Germline V lookup: CDR1 SGHRS, CDR2 YFSETQ. Trimming left V 1 base short and J 10 bases short, with 15 bases between. The CDR3 DNA reads as TGCGCCAGCAGCTTGTTGGAGGAGGCGGGATCACCCCTCCACTTT. The encoded protein is CASSLLEEAGSPLHF.

The chain recombines TRBV19 with TRBJ2-3; maybe TRBD1 (5 bases). The CDR3 consists of 14 residues. Germline lookup yields CDR1 LNHDA and CDR2 SQIVND (reference sequence). Trimming removed 5 bases from V and 4 bases from J, with 13 bases in between. The CDR3, as DNA: TGTGCCAGTAGTGCAGGGCACCTCCCAGATACGCAGTATTTT. The encoded protein is CASSAGHLPDTQYF.

This clone was observed a handful of times. The chain links TRBV2 to TRBJ2-5; D unresolved. Germline V CDR1 and CDR2: SNHLY, FYNNEI. The CDR3 spans 11 residues. V lost 7 bases and J 1 base, leaving 4 bases between the germline ends. This chain's CDR3 is CASTIQETQYF. CDR3 DNA: TGTGCCAGCACTATCCAAGAGACCCAGTACTTC. The full variable domain, rest sourced from reference TRBV2 and TRBJ2-5, is EPEVTQTPSHQVTQMGQEVILRCVPISNHLYFYWYRQILGQKVEFLVSFYNNEISEKSEIFDDQFSVERPDGSNFTLKIRSTKLEDSAMYFCASTIQETQYFGPGTRLLVL.

This clone has a handful of counts. The rearrangement links TRBV2 to TRBJ1-2; D is unclear. Between the trimmed V and J ends, which lost 4 bases and 6 bases, there was a span of 9 bases. Germline V gene data show CDR1 as SNHLY and CDR2 as FYNNEI. The CDR3 extends over 12 amino acids. The DNA for the CDR3 is TGTGCCAGCAGTGTCAATATCGATGGCTACACCTTC. Protein sequence: CASSVNIDGYTF.

This clone was counted between two and nine times. The J gene is TRBJ1-5, the V gene TRBV7-2; possibly TRBD1 for D (5 bases). Germline-derived CDR1 and CDR2 are SGHTA and FQGNSA. Trimming removed 1 base from V and 0 bases from J, with 16 bases in between. There are 18 residues in the CDR3. The CDR3 nucleotides read TGTGCCAGCAGCTTAGAGACAGCAAGAGTTTATAGCAATCAGCCCCAGCATTTT. It codes for CASSLETARVYSNQPQHF.

V is TRBV13 and J is TRBJ2-1, with 9 bases matching TRBD1. Germline lookup yields CDR1 PRHDT and CDR2 FYEKMQ (reference sequence). This CDR3 has 15 amino acids. V was pared by 2 bases and J by 3 bases, with 2 bases of the junction left unmatched. CDR3 nucleotide sequence: TGTGCCAGCAGCTTACCGGGACAGGGCTACAATGAGCAGTTCTTC. Residues: CASSLPGQGYNEQFF.

On this clone: Other DNA variants within this sample encode the same CDR3. CDR3 nucleotide sequence: TGTGCCAGCAGTTATGGCGAAAAACTGTTTTTT. Its translation: CASSYGEKLFF. The chain combines TRBV6-5 with TRBJ1-4, with D unresolved. In germline, CDR1 is MNHEY, CDR2 SVGAGI. The CDR3 consists of 11 residues. V dropped 3 bases and J dropped 8 bases, with 4 bases sitting between them.

This clone was counted between two and nine times. The chain has TRBV10-3 and TRBJ2-2; 7 bases are shared with TRBD1. The V segment lost 6 bases and the J segment 5 bases; nucleotides outside the gene matches: 3. CDR3 length equals 13 residues. CDR1 and CDR2 from the germline V gene are ENHRY and SYGVKD. The CDR3 bases are TGTGCCATCAGATCAGGGGGAACCGGGGAGCTGTTTTTT. Translation: CAIRSGGTGELFF.

This clone has only a few counts. The V call is TRBV29-1, the J call TRBJ1-4; 8 nucleotides line up with TRBD1. The germline V gene has CDR1 SQVTM and CDR2 ANQGSEA. The ends lost 0 bases at V and 6 bases at J; junction bases unmatched: 9. The CDR3 loop spans 16 amino acids. CDR3 region: CSVEDRIGQGHEKLFF. The CDR3 coding sequence is TGCAGCGTTGAAGATCGGATCGGACAGGGCCATGAAAAACTGTTTTTT.

This clone was counted a few times. The gene calls are TRBV16 and TRBJ1-4; D is unclear. This CDR3 spans 13 amino acids. The ends were cut back, 0 bases at V and 8 bases at J, with 7 bases in the middle. CDR1 and CDR2 from the germline V gene are KGHSY and FQNENV. CDR3 DNA: TGTGCCAGCAGCCAATCCGCTGACGAAAAACTGTTTTTT. The encoded protein is CASSQSADEKLFF.

Concerning this clone: Other DNA sequences in the sample encode the same CDR3. The V call is TRBV29-1, the J call TRBJ2-3, with TRBD1 matching over 7 bases. Germline CDR1 SQVTM, CDR2 ANQGSEA. The CDR3 is 14 residues long. J gave up 4 bases and V 6 bases, and 10 bases lay outside the gene matches. CDR3: CSVDLAGGPDTQYF. The CDR3 region has the DNA TGCAGCGTGGATTTAGCAGGGGGACCAGATACGCAGTATTTT.

In its sample, this clone was seen a few times. This rearrangement joins TRBV19 to TRBJ2-1; tentatively, D is TRBD1 (6 bases). Per the germline V gene, CDR1 is LNHDA and CDR2 is SQIVND (reference sequence). V was cut by 4 bases and J by 9 bases, with 16 bases left in between. The CDR3 is 14 residues long. CDR3 nucleotides: TGTGCCAGTAGTAGAGATACAGGGTTCTCTGAGCAGTTCTTC. Protein: CASSRDTGFSEQFF.

Only a few counts were recorded for this clone. The chain employs TRBV7-9 and TRBJ2-6, with 7 positions matching TRBD2. The germline gives CDR1 SEHNR, CDR2 FQNEAQ (reference sequence). V lost 4 bases, J lost 0 bases, and 3 bases stayed unmatched. This CDR3 comprises 16 residues. Here the CDR3 DNA reads TGTGCCAGCAGCTATCCTAGCGGCTCTGGGGCCAACGTCCTGACTTTC. Translated: CASSYPSGSGANVLTF.

The chain has TRBV2 and TRBJ1-2, with D perhaps matching TRBD1 (6 bases). The germline V gene has CDR1 SNHLY and CDR2 FYNNEI. Between the trimmed V and J ends, which lost 4 bases and 4 bases, there was a span of 10 bases. There are 13 residues in the CDR3. In nucleotides, the CDR3 is TGTGCCAGCAGTGGGGACACGTTCTATGGCTACACCTTC. Protein product: CASSGDTFYGYTF.

The gene calls are TRBV5-1 and TRBJ2-2; 10 nucleotides match TRBD1. This CDR3 spans 18 amino acids. J was trimmed by 1 base and V by 4 bases; bases with no gene match: 10. CDR1 SGHRS and CDR2 YFSETQ come from the germline V gene. CDR3 amino acids: CASSELGQGLKNTGELFF. In nucleotides, the CDR3 is TGCGCCAGCAGCGAACTGGGACAGGGGCTGAAGAACACCGGGGAGCTGTTTTTT. The complete variable domain, with remaining parts taken from reference TRBV5-1 and TRBJ2-2, reads KAGVTQTPRYLIKTRGQQVTLSCSPISGHRSVSWYQQTPGQGLQFLFEYFSETQRNKGNFPGRFSGRQFSNSRSEMNVSTLELGDSALYLCASSELGQGLKNTGELFFGEGSRLTVL.

The CDR3 coding sequence is TGTGCCAGTACCTCCGGGACAGGTAATCAGCCCCAGCATTTT. This gives the protein CASTSGTGNQPQHF. V usage is TRBV19 and J usage is TRBJ1-5, with 8 bases fitting TRBD1. With V trimmed by 7 bases and J by 4 bases, 6 bases remained unmatched. The CDR3 loop spans 14 amino acids. Germline lookup yields CDR1 LNHDA and CDR2 SQIVND (reference sequence). The full variable domain, its missing parts supplied by reference TRBV19 and TRBJ1-5, is DGGITQSPKYLFRKEGQNVTLSCEQNLNHDAMYWYRQDPGQGLRLIYYSQIVNDFQKGDIAEGYSVSREKKESFPLTVTSAQKNPTAFYLCASTSGTGNQPQHFGDGTRLSIL.

The genes are TRBV2 and TRBJ2-3, with 8 positions matching TRBD2. Unmatched junction bases numbered 4, after V lost 8 bases and J lost 0 bases. Germline CDR1 SNHLY, CDR2 FYNNEI. There are 14 residues in the CDR3. CDR3 loop: CASAGGTSTDTQYF. The CDR3 DNA sequence: TGTGCCAGCGCGGGGGGCACTAGCACAGATACGCAGTATTTT.

There are a few counts of this clone. The chain is built from TRBV10-3 and TRBJ2-5, with D tentatively TRBD2 (6 bases). Trimming took off 10 bases at V and 0 bases at J, with 15 bases between the two ends. This CDR3 has 14 residues. The germline gives CDR1 ENHRY, CDR2 SYGVKD. CDR3 residues: CATRLRLDQETQYF. CDR3 sequence (DNA): TGTGCCACCAGGTTGAGACTAGACCAAGAGACCCAGTACTTC.

This clone was detected only a few times. The chain carries TRBV4-3 and TRBJ1-1; unclear D gene. V was trimmed by 0 bases and J by 7 bases, leaving 9 bases between them. The CDR3 runs to 13 residues. CDR1 LGHNA and CDR2 YSLEER come from the germline V gene. CDR3 nucleotides: TGCGCCAGCAGCCAAGAGAGTGCCCTTGAAGCTTTCTTT. Its translation is CASSQESALEAFF.

The CDR3 DNA sequence: TGTGCCTGGAGTCTTCCGGGTTCCTATAATTCACCCCTCCACTTT. This encodes CAWSLPGSYNSPLHF. The chain combines TRBV30 with TRBJ1-6; D remains unclear. The CDR3 extends over 15 amino acids. Germline CDR1 GTSNPN, CDR2 SVGIG (reference sequence). The germline V and J ends were trimmed by 2 bases and 1 base, with 9 bases remaining between them.

V gene TRBV7-2 combines with J gene TRBJ2-5; 9 bases match TRBD1. The CDR3 has 15 residues. Germline V gene sequence: CDR1 SGHTA, CDR2 FQGNSA. With V trimmed by 5 bases and J by 10 bases, 14 bases remained unmatched. CDR3 region: CASSTGTGRGRDQYF. CDR3 nucleotides: TGTGCCAGCAGCACCGGGACAGGGAGGGGCCGGGACCAGTACTTC.

This clone was picked up a small number of times. This chain connects TRBV7-8 to TRBJ2-1; 8 positions agree with TRBD1. V trimming: 1 base; J trimming: 15 bases; junction bases outside the gene matches: 20. The CDR3 covers 17 residues. Germline V lookup: CDR1 SGHVS, CDR2 FQNEAQ. Here the CDR3 DNA reads TGTGCCAGCAGCTTAGTTTCGTCTAGGACAGGGAATTCTATCCGGTTCTTC. Translating gives CASSLVSSRTGNSIRFF.

In its sample, this clone was seen a few times. V is TRBV18 and J is TRBJ1-1, with D tentatively TRBD1 (5 bases). V was trimmed by 5 bases and J by 1 base, leaving 14 bases between them. CDR1 is KGHSH and CDR2 is LQKENI in the germline V gene. CDR3 length equals 15 residues. The CDR3 here is CASSIAGYGNTEAFF. CDR3 coding DNA: TGTGCCAGCTCAATTGCAGGGTACGGGAACACTGAAGCTTTCTTT.

The J gene is TRBJ1-4, the V gene TRBV27, with 7 bases fitting TRBD1. The germline CDR1 and CDR2 sequences are MNHEY and SMNVEV (reference sequence). The junction had 10 bases not matched to a gene; V was cut back by 6 bases and J by 6 bases. The CDR3 covers 15 residues. CDR3 sequence: CASSPAQGGDEKLFF. DNA for the CDR3: TGTGCCAGCAGCCCAGCCCAGGGGGGAGATGAAAAACTGTTTTTT. The full variable domain, in which reference TRBV27 and TRBJ1-4 provide the parts outside the CDR3, is EAQVTQNPRYLITVTGKKLTVTCSQNMNHEYMSWYRQDPGLGLRQIYYSMNVEVTDKGDVPEGYKVSRKEKRNFPLILESPSPNQTSLYFCASSPAQGGDEKLFFGSGTQLSVL.

The V gene is TRBV4-3, the J gene TRBJ2-2; the D gene is possibly TRBD2 (7 bases). V lost 5 bases, J lost 5 bases, and 15 bases lay in between. Germline lookup yields CDR1 LGHNA and CDR2 YSLEER. This CDR3 has 15 residues. CDR3 in amino acids: CASSARGAATGELFF. The DNA of the CDR3 is TGCGCCAGCAGCGCCCGGGGGGCGGCAACCGGGGAGCTGTTTTTT.

The chain couples TRBV4-3 to TRBJ2-3; D remains unclear. The germline gives CDR1 LGHNA, CDR2 YSLEER. Trimming stripped 3 bases from V and 6 bases from J, with 16 bases between. This CDR3 contains 15 residues. CDR3 amino acids: CASSQGPHFSDTQYF. The DNA for the CDR3 is TGCGCCAGCAGCCAGGGCCCACATTTTTCGGATACGCAGTATTTT.

The genes are TRBV13 and TRBJ1-2, with a weak D call TRBD1 (6 bases). Per germline, CDR1 PRHDT and CDR2 FYEKMQ (reference sequence). With 5 bases removed from V and 7 bases from J, the gap between germline ends came to 11 bases. The CDR3 extends over 12 amino acids. The CDR3 DNA sequence: TGTGCCAGCAGCCGCGGGGGGCCTGGCTACACCTTC. Translation gives CASSRGGPGYTF.

This clone has just a few counts. The V call is TRBV18, the J call TRBJ2-2, with no clear D. The CDR3 loop spans 12 amino acids. The germline V gene has CDR1 KGHSH and CDR2 LQKENI. Trimming removed 3 bases at V and 7 bases at J, with 6 bases between. CDR3 sequence: CASSPEVGELFF. In DNA, the CDR3 is TGTGCCAGCTCACCTGAGGTCGGGGAGCTGTTTTTT.

This clone was seen only a few times. J is TRBJ1-6 and V is TRBV4-2; 9 nucleotides match TRBD1. This CDR3 region has 15 residues. V dropped 0 bases and J dropped 14; count of bases not matched to a gene: 8. CDR1 is LGHNA, CDR2 YNFKEQ, per germline. The CDR3 nucleotides are TGTGCCAGCAGCCAAGAAATGGGACAGGGTAAATCCCTCCACTTT. Protein product: CASSQEMGQGKSLHF.

This clone was picked up a small number of times. The chain has TRBV2 and TRBJ1-3; TRBD1 might be the D (6 bases). There are 16 residues in the CDR3. With 7 bases removed from V and 0 bases from J, the gap between germline ends came to 16 bases. Germline V gene data show CDR1 as SNHLY and CDR2 as FYNNEI. The CDR3 nucleotides are TGTGCCAGCACCCCAAGGACAGTTTCCTCTGGAAACACCATATATTTT. Its protein product is CASTPRTVSSGNTIYF.